The rows below give T cell receptor beta chains drawn from one sample of a study of OX40 agonist ivuxolimab in advanced cancers. Measured with immunoSEQ multiplex PCR; TCRdb has only the in-frame clones, and not every one. The table shows approximately 47,000 clones, with around nine tenths occurring only once. Sequencing used CD4+ or CD8+ T cells sorted from blood, obtained in a trial of the OX40 agonist ivuxolimab. All receptors come from an adult with an advanced solid tumor such as melanoma, head and neck, liver or kidney cancer. CDR3s include the opening cysteine and the closing phenylalanine or tryptophan. Each record gives: V gene, CDR3 length, J gene, CDR3 protein.

V: TRBV7-9
length: 14
J: TRBJ2-1
CDR3: CASSLVGPNNEQFF

V: TRBV29-1
length: 17
J: TRBJ1-1
CDR3: CSVADRGAGLRNTEAFF

V: TRBV11-3
length: 15
J: TRBJ2-5
CDR3: CASSPGTSSFSAQYF

V: TRBV27
length: 14
J: TRBJ1-2
CDR3: CASSPSDGRRGYTF

V: TRBV11-1
length: 14
J: TRBJ2-2
CDR3: CASSLRGDGGELFF

V: TRBV11-3
length: 16
J: TRBJ2-7
CDR3: CASSLGGLALTYEQYF

V: TRBV11-3
length: 18
J: TRBJ1-6
CDR3: CASSLDQGGSSYNSPLHF

V: TRBV28
length: 14
J: TRBJ1-1
CDR3: CASSFAAGYSEAFF

V: TRBV2
length: 15
J: TRBJ1-2
CDR3: CASSAYRTENYGYTF

V: TRBV27
length: 14
J: TRBJ1-2
CDR3: CASRSRDRGGGYTF

V: TRBV2
length: 13
J: TRBJ1-5
CDR3: CASSAWEDQPQHF

V: TRBV18
length: 13
J: TRBJ2-7
CDR3: CASSPPTLAGVYF

V: TRBV21-1
length: 15
J: TRBJ2-4
CDR3: CASSKQGITKNIQYF

V: TRBV27
length: 14
J: TRBJ2-7
CDR3: CASRAGKLSYEQYF

V: TRBV6-1
length: 14
J: TRBJ1-4
CDR3: CASSEGTFNEKLFF

V: TRBV18
length: 17
J: TRBJ1-3
CDR3: CASSRNAQGDSGNTIYF

V: TRBV7-2
length: 14
J: TRBJ2-1
CDR3: CASSSLSSYNEQFF

V: TRBV7-9
length: 15
J: TRBJ1-4
CDR3: CASSSNTGYGEKLFF

V: TRBV29-1
length: 13
J: TRBJ2-3
CDR3: CSVERGGADTQYF

V: TRBV5-1
length: 15
J: TRBJ2-1
CDR3: CASSAIAGGLNEQFF

V: TRBV11-2
length: 15
J: TRBJ2-7
CDR3: CASSPLAGVLYEQYF

V: TRBV7-9
length: 14
J: TRBJ2-5
CDR3: CASSSQGARETQYF

V: TRBV5-1
length: 13
J: TRBJ1-5
CDR3: CASSLSRDQPQHF

V: TRBV18
length: 15
J: TRBJ1-2
CDR3: CASSLPLDSSYGYTF

V: TRBV7-8
length: 15
J: TRBJ1-3
CDR3: CASSLGLPSGNTIYF

V: TRBV28
length: 14
J: TRBJ2-1
CDR3: CATNNGGASNEQFF

V: TRBV5-1
length: 15
J: TRBJ2-3
CDR3: CASTHPGASTDTQYF

V: TRBV6-5
length: 12
J: TRBJ1-5
CDR3: CASSSTPPPQHF

V: TRBV7-9
length: 15
J: TRBJ1-1
CDR3: CASSLVSGMNTEAFF